This T cell receptor beta chain was identified in a study of T cell repertoires in cytomegalovirus infection. On the study more broadly: A matching HLA type, together with CMV infection, was signaled by public TCR beta signatures.

V shed 5 bases and J 8 bases; nucleotides not matched to a gene: 7. Germline V gene data show CDR1 as MNHEY and CDR2 as SVGEGT. There are 13 residues in the CDR3. The sample holds many counts of this clonotype. Its matching antigen is unknown. General study findings and limits: Within the response measured ex vivo, HLA-C-restricted CMV-specific TCR beta clonotypes were dominant. Cumulative public TCR beta family frequency identified carriers of CMV plus the relevant HLA.

TCRdb called the reads again in MiXCR, with one record for every CDR3 protein. This sample has more than 75,000 distinct CDR3 sequences, with 3.7% found just once. This chain uses TRBV6-2 or TRBV6-3 with TRBJ1-1; 8 nucleotides match TRBD1. Specimen: PBMCs. The source is a human donor in good health (CMV status not recorded). Some clones in this sample may be carry-over from other donors' samples. The CDR3 sequence is CASSDGQGLEAFF. The CDR3 DNA reads as TGTGCCAGCAGTGACGGACAGGGACTAGAAGCTTTCTTT.